This TCR beta chain was recovered during a study of cytomegalovirus exposure and HLA in healthy donors. Findings and caveats of the study: TCR beta sequences reportedly predicted most subjects' HLA-A and HLA-B alleles accurately.

This clone was detected a few times. Its antigen remains unknown. Primers: 60 Vbeta forward and 13 Jbeta reverse. Assay used: immunoSEQ multiplex PCR; TCRdb lists only in-frame clones, some missing. The sample has about 170,000 clones; about 80% are singletons. The CDR3 consists of 13 residues. Per germline, CDR1 MNHEY and CDR2 SMNVEV (reference sequence). V was shortened by 2 bases and J by 5 bases, with 9 bases between the two germline ends. This TCR derives from a man aged 25 to 40 in good health and CMV-seropositive. J is TRBJ1-1 and V is TRBV27; a possible D gene is TRBD1 (5 bases). The sample taken for sequencing was PBMCs. The CDR3 sequence: CASSLREGTEAFF. The CDR3 DNA reads as TGTGCCAGCAGTTTACGGGAGGGGACTGAAGCTTTCTTT.